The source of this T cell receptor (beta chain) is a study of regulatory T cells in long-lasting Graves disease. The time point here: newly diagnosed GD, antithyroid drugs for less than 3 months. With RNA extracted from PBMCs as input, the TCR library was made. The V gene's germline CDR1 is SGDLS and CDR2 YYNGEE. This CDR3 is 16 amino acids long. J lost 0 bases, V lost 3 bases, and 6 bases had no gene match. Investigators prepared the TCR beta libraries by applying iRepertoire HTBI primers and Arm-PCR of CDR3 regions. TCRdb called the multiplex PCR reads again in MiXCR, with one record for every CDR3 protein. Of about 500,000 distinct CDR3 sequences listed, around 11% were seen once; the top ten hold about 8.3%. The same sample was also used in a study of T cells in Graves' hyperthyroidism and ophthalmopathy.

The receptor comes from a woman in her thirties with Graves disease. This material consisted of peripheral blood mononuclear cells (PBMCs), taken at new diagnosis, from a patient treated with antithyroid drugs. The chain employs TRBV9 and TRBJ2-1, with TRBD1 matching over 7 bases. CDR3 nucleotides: TGTGCCAGCAGCGGACCCCAGGGGGACTCCTACAATGAGCAGTTCTTC. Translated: CASSGPQGDSYNEQFF.